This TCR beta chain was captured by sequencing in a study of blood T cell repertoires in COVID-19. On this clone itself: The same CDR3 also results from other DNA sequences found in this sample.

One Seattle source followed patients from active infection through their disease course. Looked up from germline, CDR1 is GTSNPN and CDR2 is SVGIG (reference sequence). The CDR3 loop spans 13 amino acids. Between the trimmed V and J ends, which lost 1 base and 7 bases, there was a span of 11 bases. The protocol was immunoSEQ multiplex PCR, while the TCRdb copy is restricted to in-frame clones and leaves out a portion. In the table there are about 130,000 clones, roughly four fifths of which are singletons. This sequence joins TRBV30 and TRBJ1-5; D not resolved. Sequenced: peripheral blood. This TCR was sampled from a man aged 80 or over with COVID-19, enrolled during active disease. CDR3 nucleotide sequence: TGTGCCTGGAGTGGGGGAGGAGGGCAGCCCCAGCATTTT. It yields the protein CAWSGGGGQPQHF.